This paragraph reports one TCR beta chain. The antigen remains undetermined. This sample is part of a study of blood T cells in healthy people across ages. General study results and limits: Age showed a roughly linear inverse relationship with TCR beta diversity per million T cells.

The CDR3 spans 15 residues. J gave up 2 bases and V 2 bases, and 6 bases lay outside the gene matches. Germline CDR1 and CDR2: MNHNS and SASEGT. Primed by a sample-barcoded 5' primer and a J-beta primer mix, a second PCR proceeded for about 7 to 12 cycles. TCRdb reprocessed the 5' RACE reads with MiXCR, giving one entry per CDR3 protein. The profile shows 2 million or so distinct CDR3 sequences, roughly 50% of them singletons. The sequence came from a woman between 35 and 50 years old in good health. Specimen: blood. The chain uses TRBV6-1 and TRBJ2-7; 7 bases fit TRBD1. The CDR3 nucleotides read TGTGCCAGCAGTGAAAGACAGGGCCCACCCTACGAGCAGTACTTC. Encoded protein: CASSERQGPPYEQYF.